This T cell receptor (beta chain) was sequenced during a study of shared clonotypes between healthy human individuals. Deletions cut 7 bases from V and 1 base from J, with 4 bases between. Per germline, CDR1 MDHEN and CDR2 SYDVKM. This CDR3 spans 12 amino acids. As for this clone: What it binds is unknown. The identical CDR3 is also encoded by other nucleotide sequences in the sample.

Assay: immunoSEQ multiplex PCR; the TCRdb copy retains only in-frame clones and omits some. The table includes 2 million to 3 million clones, over 85% detected once. Overall study findings and caveats: The sole specimen, blood, was sampled, and tissue repertoires likely differ. Donor clonotype sharing was expected to depend on sequencing depth.

The receptor comes from a man aged 18 to 30 in good health. Some clones in this sample may be carry-over from other donors' samples. The chain links TRBV28 to TRBJ2-2; D is ambiguous. The material sequenced was naive CD4+ T cells from PBMCs. Subset meaning: CD45RA+ positively selected. The CDR3 spells CASTLNTGELFF. The CDR3 nucleotides read TGTGCCAGCACCCTGAACACCGGGGAGCTGTTTTTT.